Shown below are 28 T cell receptor beta chains from a single sample sequenced in a study of response to subunit inactivated influenza vaccine. From the RT-PCR reads, TCRdb called clonotypes with MiXCR, one entry per CDR3 protein. Seen here are about 620,000 distinct CDR3 sequences, about 10% observed once, and the top ten hold 10% to 13%. This sample comprised PBMCs from blood, obtained on the day of vaccination. All receptors come from a man in his forties or fifties who received an inactivated influenza vaccine.

The chain carries TRBV20-1 and TRBJ2-6; D not certain. The CDR3 is 11 amino acids. With 4 bases removed from V and 2 bases from J, the gap between germline ends came to 0 bases. From germline, CDR1 is DFQATT and CDR2 SNEGSKA (reference sequence). Here the CDR3 DNA reads TGCAGTGCTACTGGGGCCAACGTCCTGACTTTC. Translated: CSATGANVLTF.

This clonotype was counted only a few times. This chain joins TRBV6-2 or TRBV6-3 and TRBJ2-4; D might be TRBD1 (5 bases). Germline V CDR1 and CDR2: MNHEY, SVGEGT. This CDR3 comprises 19 residues. Between the trimmed V and J ends, which lost 4 bases and 1 base, there was a span of 23 bases. The CDR3 region is CASSCGREQTDRAKNIQYF. CDR3 nucleotides: TGTGCCAGCAGTTGCGGCAGGGAACAAACTGACCGGGCCAAAAACATTCAGTACTTC.

This clonotype was counted a few times. The rearrangement joins TRBV6-2 or TRBV6-3 to TRBJ2-7, with a possible D match to TRBD1 (6 bases). CDR3 length: 12 residues. Trimming left V 6 bases short and J 4 bases short, with 10 bases between. Germline V CDR1 and CDR2: MNHEY, SVGEGT. In nucleotides, the CDR3 is TGTGCCAGCAGCCGCGGACAGTACGAGCAGTACTTC. This codes for CASSRGQYEQYF.

V usage is TRBV12-3 or TRBV12-4 and J usage is TRBJ1-3, with D possibly TRBD1 on 6 matching bases. The ends were cut back, 0 bases at V and 4 bases at J, with 10 bases in the middle. The CDR3 contains 15 residues. The CDR3 DNA reads TGTGCCAGCAGTTTAGCCGGGACAATCGGAAACACCATATATTTT. This translates into CASSLAGTIGNTIYF.

The chain links TRBV11-1 to TRBJ2-1, with 9 nucleotides matching TRBD1. Germline loops: CDR1 SGHAT, CDR2 FQDESV (reference sequence). The V segment lost 5 bases and the J segment 4 bases; nucleotides outside the gene matches: 15. The length of the CDR3 is 18 residues. The CDR3 spells CASSPGTGMLAEYNEQFF. The CDR3 DNA reads TGTGCCAGCAGCCCAGGGACAGGGATGTTAGCGGAGTACAATGAGCAGTTCTTC.

This clonotype was counted many times. The V call is TRBV7-9, the J call TRBJ2-5; D is possibly TRBD1 (6 bases). CDR1 SEHNR and CDR2 FQNEAQ come from the germline V gene (reference sequence). Trimming pared 4 bases from V and 4 bases from J, leaving 16 bases between. The CDR3 is 15 amino acids. The CDR3 reads CASSSIQGHVETQYF. The CDR3, as DNA: TGTGCCAGCAGCTCCATCCAGGGACACGTAGAGACCCAGTACTTC.

The rearrangement links TRBV5-5 to TRBJ2-7, with D possibly matching TRBD2 (6 bases). The germline V and J ends were trimmed by 3 bases and 4 bases, with 20 bases remaining between them. CDR1 and CDR2 (germline): SGHKS, YYEKEE (reference sequence). This CDR3 contains 16 residues. This chain's CDR3 is CASSWTGTSGFYEQYF. The CDR3 DNA reads TGTGCCAGCAGCTGGACCGGGACTTCGGGCTTTTACGAGCAGTACTTC.

This rearrangement joins TRBV15 to TRBJ2-7, with 7 bases aligning to TRBD2. The V gene end was trimmed by 5 bases and the J gene end by 5 bases; junction bases not matched to a gene: 6. Germline CDR1 is LNHNV and CDR2 is YYDKDF (reference sequence). CDR3 length equals 13 residues. The DNA for the CDR3 is TGTGCCACCAGCCTAGGGACTATCGACGAGCAGTACTTC. It yields the protein CATSLGTIDEQYF.

This clonotype was observed a few times. J is TRBJ2-2 and V is TRBV12-3 or TRBV12-4, with TRBD1 matching over 9 bases. There are 15 residues in the CDR3. V shed 10 bases and J 5 bases; nucleotides not matched to a gene: 11. The CDR3 loop is CATNPTGGRTGELFF. Here the CDR3 DNA reads TGTGCCACCAACCCGACAGGGGGTAGGACCGGGGAGCTGTTTTTT.

This clonotype came up a few times. The chain carries TRBV20-1 and TRBJ2-1; 14 bases match TRBD2. Germline CDR1 is DFQATT and CDR2 is SNEGSKA (reference sequence). The CDR3 has 22 amino acids. V trimming: 1 base; J trimming: 3 bases; junction bases outside the gene matches: 20. DNA of the CDR3: TGCAGTGCTAGAGTTTTCGGGGGGGCCGGGACTAGCGGGAGAAAGGACTACAATGAGCAGTTCTTC. As protein: CSARVFGGAGTSGRKDYNEQFF.

This clonotype was counted ten times or more. The chain has TRBV20-1 and TRBJ1-2; D ambiguous. The CDR3 runs 12 residues. Trimming took off 5 bases at V and 3 bases at J, with 10 bases between the two ends. Germline loops: CDR1 DFQATT, CDR2 SNEGSKA (reference sequence). The CDR3 sequence is CSASDGDYGYTF. The DNA of the CDR3 is TGCAGTGCTTCGGACGGGGACTATGGCTACACCTTC.

The chain couples TRBV12-3 or TRBV12-4 to TRBJ2-1; tentatively, D is TRBD2 (6 bases). The CDR3 runs 11 residues. V gave up 1 base and J gave up 13 bases, with 8 bases separating them. CDR3 DNA sequence: TGTGCCAGCAGTTTAGGCGGGAATCAGTTCTTC. Encoded protein: CASSLGGNQFF.

In its sample, this clonotype was seen a few times. CDR3 residues: CASSQEWLAVSSYEQYF. DNA of the CDR3: TGCGCCAGCAGCCAAGAGTGGCTAGCGGTAAGCTCCTACGAGCAGTACTTC. The gene calls are TRBV4-3 and TRBJ2-7, with 7 bases aligning to TRBD2. Germline V gene data show CDR1 as LGHNA and CDR2 as YSLEER. The ends lost 0 bases at V and 0 bases at J; junction bases unmatched: 8. The CDR3 extends over 17 amino acids.

The chain uses TRBV20-1 and TRBJ2-2; the match to TRBD1 covers 7 bases. V lost 1 base and J lost 6; bases outside the gene matches: 5. The length of the CDR3 is 14 residues. Germline CDR1 DFQATT, CDR2 SNEGSKA (reference sequence). The CDR3 spells CSARVPGTAGELFF. CDR3 DNA sequence: TGCAGTGCTAGAGTTCCCGGGACAGCCGGGGAGCTGTTTTTT.

This clonotype appeared a few times. This chain uses TRBV5-1 with TRBJ2-7; TRBD1 or TRBD2 may be the D gene (5 bases each). V lost 0 bases and J 6 bases, leaving 22 bases between the germline ends. There are 17 residues in the CDR3. Germline CDR1 reads SGHRS; CDR2 reads YFSETQ. DNA for the CDR3: TGCGCCAGCAGCTTGGGATTTTCCCGGGACCCCCAGGGCGAGCAGTACTTC. Its translation is CASSLGFSRDPQGEQYF.

V gene TRBV29-1 combines with J gene TRBJ2-5; D gene unclear. V dropped 7 bases and J dropped 4 bases, with 10 bases sitting between them. This CDR3 spans 11 amino acids. CDR1 is SQVTM and CDR2 is ANQGSEA in the germline V gene. The chain's CDR3 is CSAQVSETQYF. Here the CDR3 DNA reads TGCAGCGCGCAGGTCTCAGAGACCCAGTACTTC. Looking up the rest from reference TRBV29-1 and TRBJ2-5 gives the full variable domain: SAVISQKPSRDICQRGTSLTIQCQVDSQVTMMFWYRQQPGQSLTLIATANQGSEATYESGFVIDKFPISRPNLTFSTLTVSNMSPEDSSIYLCSAQVSETQYFGPGTRLLVL.

This rearrangement joins TRBV6-5 to TRBJ2-5; the D gene is possibly TRBD1 (5 bases). The CDR3 has 13 amino acids. V gave up 4 bases and J gave up 6 bases, with 12 bases separating them. CDR1 and CDR2 from the germline V gene are MNHEY and SVGAGI. The CDR3: CASSSDRMQTQYF. CDR3 nucleotides: TGTGCCAGCAGTTCCGACAGAATGCAGACCCAGTACTTC.

This chain links TRBV15 with TRBJ2-2, with TRBD2 identical over 7 bases. The CDR3 is 16 amino acids. The V gene's germline CDR1 is LNHNV and CDR2 YYDKDF (reference sequence). Trimming cost V 0 bases and J 7 bases; bases outside gene matches: 8. The CDR3 region is CATSRDPGLGLGELFF. The DNA for the CDR3 is TGTGCCACCAGCAGAGACCCAGGACTAGGTCTCGGGGAGCTGTTTTTT.

V and J are TRBV7-9 and TRBJ2-2; 10 bases align to TRBD1. Germline V gene data show CDR1 as SEHNR and CDR2 as FQNEAQ (reference sequence). The CDR3 has 15 amino acids. The V and J ends lost 5 bases and 7 bases, in that order; junction bases with no gene match: 7. DNA of the CDR3: TGTGCCAGCAGCCATCCCGGGACAGGGGTCGGGGAGCTGTTTTTT. Translated: CASSHPGTGVGELFF.

The rearrangement links TRBV4-2 to TRBJ1-1; the D gene is possibly TRBD1 (5 bases). V lost 1 base and J lost 0, with 9 bases in between. CDR3 size: 15 residues. Germline V gene lookup returns CDR1 LGHNA and CDR2 YNFKEQ. The CDR3 loop reads CASSQGGALNTEAFF. The CDR3, as DNA: TGTGCCAGCAGCCAAGGCGGGGCCCTGAACACTGAAGCTTTCTTT.

This clonotype was seen only once. The chain carries TRBV5-1 and TRBJ2-7; TRBD1 matches 7 bases. The CDR3 covers 17 residues. V shed 0 bases and J 0 bases; nucleotides not matched to a gene: 9. Germline V gives CDR1 SGHRS, CDR2 YFSETQ. CDR3 DNA: TGCGCCAGCAGCTTGGCAGGACAGGCGTCACTCTCCTACGAGCAGTACTTC. Translated: CASSLAGQASLSYEQYF.

The sample holds many counts of this clonotype. The rearrangement links TRBV6-2 or TRBV6-3 to TRBJ2-3, with a weak D call TRBD1 (6 bases). V gave up 5 bases and J gave up 5 bases, with 11 bases separating them. The CDR3 is 13 amino acids. Germline loops: CDR1 MNHEY, CDR2 SVGEGT. This chain's CDR3 is CASSKQGKDTQYF. CDR3 coding DNA: TGTGCCAGCAGTAAACAGGGTAAAGATACGCAGTATTTT.

The genes are TRBV11-2 and TRBJ2-5; possibly TRBD1 or TRBD2 for D (5 bases each). This CDR3 has 17 amino acids. Trimming left V 2 bases short and J 4 bases short, with 20 bases between. CDR1 is SGHAT, CDR2 FQNNGV, per germline. The CDR3 nucleotides are TGTGCCAGCAGCTTATGGGGCGGGCAGGGCGGAGGAGAGACCCAGTACTTC. This codes for CASSLWGGQGGGETQYF.

This clonotype was seen at least ten times. The rearrangement joins TRBV20-1 to TRBJ2-7; D may be TRBD1 or TRBD2 (5 bases each). Trimming cost V 3 bases and J 3 bases, with 18 bases left between them. Germline-derived CDR1 and CDR2 are DFQATT and SNEGSKA (reference sequence). The CDR3 covers 15 residues. CDR3 nucleotides: TGCAGTGCTAGTTCCCTGGGACGGTCGGTCTACGAGCAGTACTTC. Translated, it gives CSASSLGRSVYEQYF.

V usage is TRBV6-1 and J usage is TRBJ1-2, with D perhaps TRBD1 (5 bases). The CDR3 extends over 14 amino acids. The germline V and J ends were trimmed by 1 base and 2 bases, with 8 bases remaining between them. The germline CDR1 and CDR2 sequences are MNHNS and SASEGT. CDR3 sequence (DNA): TGTGCCAGCAGTGAAGGGGGACGGAACTATGGCTACACCTTC. Protein product: CASSEGGRNYGYTF.

This clonotype showed up just a few times. The V call is TRBV3-1, the J call TRBJ2-1, with TRBD2 matching over 11 bases. V shed 4 bases, J shed 8 bases, and the junction held 10 bases outside the gene matches. This CDR3 is 16 amino acids long. From germline, CDR1 is LGHDT and CDR2 YNNKEL (reference sequence). The CDR3 here is CASSRLAGGTADEQFF. The CDR3 region has the DNA TGTGCCAGCAGCCGGTTAGCGGGGGGGACCGCTGATGAGCAGTTCTTC.

A few counts support this clonotype. V and J are TRBV13 and TRBJ2-4; 7 nucleotides align to TRBD1. The V gene's germline CDR1 is PRHDT and CDR2 FYEKMQ (reference sequence). The trim removed 1 base at V and 0 bases at J, leaving 18 bases unmatched. This CDR3 is 21 amino acids long. Written as DNA, the CDR3 is TGTGCCAGCAGCTTAGAGCTAAGCCGGACAGGCGAATCCCTAGCCAAAAACATTCAGTACTTC. This codes for CASSLELSRTGESLAKNIQYF.

The chain is built from TRBV3-1 and TRBJ1-4; TRBD1 is a possible D gene (6 bases). Germline V gene sequence: CDR1 LGHDT, CDR2 YNNKEL (reference sequence). This CDR3 comprises 15 residues. The V end was cut by 1 base, the J end by 0 bases, with 6 bases between. CDR3 loop: CASSQAGATNEKLFF. CDR3 sequence (DNA): TGTGCCAGCAGCCAAGCAGGGGCAACTAATGAAAAACTGTTTTTT.